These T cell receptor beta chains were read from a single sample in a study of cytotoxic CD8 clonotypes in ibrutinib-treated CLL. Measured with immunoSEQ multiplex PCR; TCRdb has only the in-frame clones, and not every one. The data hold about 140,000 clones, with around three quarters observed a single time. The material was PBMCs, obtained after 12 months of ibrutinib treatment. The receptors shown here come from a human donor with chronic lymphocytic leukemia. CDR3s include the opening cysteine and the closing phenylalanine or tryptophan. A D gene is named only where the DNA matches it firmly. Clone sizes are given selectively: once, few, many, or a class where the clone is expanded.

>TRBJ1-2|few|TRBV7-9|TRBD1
TGTGCCAGCAGCTTCGGACAGGGCAACTATGGCTACACCTTC
CASSFGQGNYGYTF
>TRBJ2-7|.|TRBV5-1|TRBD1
TGCGCCAGCAGCTTGGAGGGGACAGGGCCCTACGAGCAGTACTTC
CASSLEGTGPYEQYF
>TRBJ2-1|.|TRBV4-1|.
TGCGCCAGCAGCCAAGGGTTGTCTGCCAGTGAGCAGTTCTTC
CASSQGLSASEQFF
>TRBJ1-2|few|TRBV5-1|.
TGCGCCAGCCGGATGGATAGTAACTATGGCTACACCTTC
CASRMDSNYGYTF
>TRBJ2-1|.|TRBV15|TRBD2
TGTGCCACCAGCAGAGGGAATCCGGGACTAGCGTTTGCTGAGCAGTTCTTC
CATSRGNPGLAFAEQFF
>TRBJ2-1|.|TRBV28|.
TGTGCCAGCAGTTATACCCCCAATGAGCAGTTCTTC
CASSYTPNEQFF
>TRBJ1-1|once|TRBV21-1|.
TGTGCCAGCAGCAGCGACAGGGGAGTGAACACTGAAGCTTTCTTT
CASSSDRGVNTEAFF
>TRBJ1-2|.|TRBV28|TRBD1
TGTGCCAGCAGTTTAATCGACAGGGAATATGGCTACACCTTC
CASSLIDREYGYTF
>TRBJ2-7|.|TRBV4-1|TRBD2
TGCGCCAGCAGCCAGAGGCCTTTTGAGTGGGGAGGGGCCTACGAGCAGTACTTC
CASSQRPFEWGGAYEQYF
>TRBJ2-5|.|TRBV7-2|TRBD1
TGTGCCAGCAGCTCGGGACAGGCGGGGGAGACCCAGTACTTC
CASSSGQAGETQYF
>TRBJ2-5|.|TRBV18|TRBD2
TGTGCCAGCTCACCTAGGACTAGCTCCCAAGAGACCCAGTACTTC
CASSPRTSSQETQYF
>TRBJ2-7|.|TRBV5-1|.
TGCGCCAGCAGCTTGGAGGTCCCCTACGAGCAGTACTTC
CASSLEVPYEQYF
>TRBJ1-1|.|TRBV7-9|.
TGTGCCAGCAAGGGGCATGCGAACACTGAAGCTTTCTTT
CASKGHANTEAFF
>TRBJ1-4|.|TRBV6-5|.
TGTGCCAGCAAGGTGGGGCCTAATGAAAAACTGTTTTTT
CASKVGPNEKLFF
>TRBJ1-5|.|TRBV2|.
TGTGCCAGCAGTGAAGCGCTTGGGGGTTACCAGCCCCAGCATTTT
CASSEALGGYQPQHF
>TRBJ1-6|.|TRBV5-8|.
TGTGCCAGCAGCTTGCAGCGACAGTCAAACTCACCCCTCCACTTT
CASSLQRQSNSPLHF
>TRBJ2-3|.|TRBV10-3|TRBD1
TGTGCCATCAGTCGACAGGGGGCGGACACAGATACGCAGTATTTT
CAISRQGADTDTQYF
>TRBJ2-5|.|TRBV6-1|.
TGTGCCAGTAGCCCGGTCAGGGGTATGGAGACCCAGTACTTC
CASSPVRGMETQYF
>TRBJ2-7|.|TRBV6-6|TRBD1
TGTGCCAGCAGACCACCGACAGGGTTCTTTGCCGAGCAGTACTTC
CASRPPTGFFAEQYF
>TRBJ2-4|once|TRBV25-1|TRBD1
TGTGCCAGCAGGGGGACAGGGGAAAACATTCAGTACTTC
CASRGTGENIQYF
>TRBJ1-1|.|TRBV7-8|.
TGTGCCAGCAGCTGGGGGACGCCCGATGAAGCTTTCTTT
CASSWGTPDEAFF
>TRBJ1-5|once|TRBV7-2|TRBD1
TGTGCCAGCAGTTTGACGGGGACAGGGAGCAATCAGCCCCAGCATTTT
CASSLTGTGSNQPQHF
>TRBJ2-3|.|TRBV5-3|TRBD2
TGTGCCAGAAGCTTGGTCGAGGGACTAGCGGACACAGATACGCAGTATTTT
CARSLVEGLADTDTQYF
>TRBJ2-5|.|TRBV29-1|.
TGCAGCGTGGAGAGCTTTGAGACCCAGTACTTC
CSVESFETQYF
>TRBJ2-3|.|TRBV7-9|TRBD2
TGTGCCAGCAGCAGGAGCGGGATCACAGATACGCAGTATTTT
CASSRSGITDTQYF
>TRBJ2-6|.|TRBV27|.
TGTGCCAGCAGTTCGCGGGACAACATTAGGTTCTCTGGGGCCAACGTCCTGACTTTC
CASSSRDNIRFSGANVLTF
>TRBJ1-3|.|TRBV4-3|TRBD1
TGCGCCAGCAGCAGAGGGACAGGGGATCGTGGAAACACCATATATTTT
CASSRGTGDRGNTIYF
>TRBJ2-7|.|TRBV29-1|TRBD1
TGCAGCGTTGAAGAAGCTAGGACAGGGGCCTACGAGCAGTACTTC
CSVEEARTGAYEQYF
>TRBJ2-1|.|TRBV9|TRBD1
TGTGCCAGCGGGCAGGGGGCGCCAGATGAGCAGTTCTTC
CASGQGAPDEQFF
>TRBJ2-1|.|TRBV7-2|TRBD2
TGTGCCAGCAGCCCTGAGACTAGCGGGTACAATGAGCAGTTCTTC
CASSPETSGYNEQFF
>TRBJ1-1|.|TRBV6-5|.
TGTGCCAGCGGGGCAGTGGACACTGAAGCTTTCTTT
CASGAVDTEAFF
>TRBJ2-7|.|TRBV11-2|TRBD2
TGTGCCAGCAGCCTTCTGACTAGCACGAGCTCCTACGAGCAGTACTTC
CASSLLTSTSSYEQYF
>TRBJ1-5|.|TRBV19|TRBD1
TGTGCCAGTAGTATTTGGGGACAGGTCCTAAATCAGCCCCAGCATTTT
CASSIWGQVLNQPQHF
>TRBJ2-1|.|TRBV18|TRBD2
TGTGCCAGCTCCCCGCTCCCCGGGGTGGGCCTCGGGGGGAATGAGCAGTTCTTC
CASSPLPGVGLGGNEQFF
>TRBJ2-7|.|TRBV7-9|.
TGTGCCAGTCAGGGGGGGAACTCCTACGAGCAGTACTTC
CASQGGNSYEQYF
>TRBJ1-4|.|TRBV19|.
TGTGCCAGTAGTATCCTCGGCGGGGAAGGGTTAGGTGAAAAACTGTTTTTT
CASSILGGEGLGEKLFF
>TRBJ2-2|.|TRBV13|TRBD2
TGTGCCAGCACCCGTTTAGGGACTAGCCTAACCGGGGAGCTGTTTTTT
CASTRLGTSLTGELFF
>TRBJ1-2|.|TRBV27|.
TGTGCCAGCAGTTTGGGCGACCGTTACACCTTC
CASSLGDRYTF
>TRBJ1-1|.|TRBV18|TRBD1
TGTGCCAGCTCATCTCAGGGGGTGAACACTGAAGCTTTCTTT
CASSSQGVNTEAFF
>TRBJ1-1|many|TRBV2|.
TGTGCCAGCAGTGATCCATCAGGGTTCGGGGACACTGAAGCTTTCTTT
CASSDPSGFGDTEAFF
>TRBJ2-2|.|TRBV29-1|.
TGCAGCGTTTTGATGGCTGCGAACACCGGGGAGCTGTTTTTT
CSVLMAANTGELFF
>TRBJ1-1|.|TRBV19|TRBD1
TGTGCCAGTAGGGACCCAGGGGGCACTGAAGCTTTCTTT
CASRDPGGTEAFF
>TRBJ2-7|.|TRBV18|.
TGTGCCAGCTCACCAAGTCAGGGGCCCTACGAGCAGTACTTC
CASSPSQGPYEQYF
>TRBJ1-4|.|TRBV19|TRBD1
TGTGCCAGTACGCAGGGACAGATTCCTCCAACTAATGAAAAACTGTTTTTT
CASTQGQIPPTNEKLFF
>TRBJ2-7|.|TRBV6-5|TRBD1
TGTGCCAGGACAGGGGGAGAGCAGTACTTC
CARTGGEQYF
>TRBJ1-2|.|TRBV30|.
TGTGCCTGGACGTTGGGGGACTTCAACTATGGCTACACCTTC
CAWTLGDFNYGYTF
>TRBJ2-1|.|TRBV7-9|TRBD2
TGTGCCAGCAGCTTAAGCGAAGCGGGAAACGAGTTCTTC
CASSLSEAGNEFF
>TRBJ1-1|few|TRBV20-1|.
TGCAGTGCTAGAGGGGGTAATGAAGCTTTCTTT
CSARGGNEAFF
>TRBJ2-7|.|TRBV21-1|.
TGTGCCAGCAGCATAAACGGACCCTACGAGCAGTACTTC
CASSINGPYEQYF
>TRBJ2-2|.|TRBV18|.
TGTGCCAGCTCACCACAAGACACCGGGGAGCTGTTTTTT
CASSPQDTGELFF
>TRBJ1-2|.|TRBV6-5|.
TGTGCCAGCAGACCGAGCGTGGGGGCGGATGGCTACACCTTC
CASRPSVGADGYTF
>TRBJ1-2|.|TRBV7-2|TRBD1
TGTGCCAGCAGCTTAGTGGGGACAGACGTCTTCAAGGATGGCTACACCTTC
CASSLVGTDVFKDGYTF
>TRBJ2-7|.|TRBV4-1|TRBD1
TGCGCCAGCAGCCAAGTATTCACAGGGGGATGGGAGCAGTACTTC
CASSQVFTGGWEQYF
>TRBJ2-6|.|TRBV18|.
TGTGCCAGCTCACCGAGCTCTGGGGCCAACGTCCTGACTTTC
CASSPSSGANVLTF
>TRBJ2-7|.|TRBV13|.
TGTGCCAGCAGCTTAGGTCCGGGCCTGATTTACGAGCAGTACTTC
CASSLGPGLIYEQYF
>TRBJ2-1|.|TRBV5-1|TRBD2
TGCGCCAGCAGCGCCTCTAGCGGGGACTCCTACAATGAGCAGTTCTTC
CASSASSGDSYNEQFF
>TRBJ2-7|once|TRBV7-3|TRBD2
TGTGCCAGCAGCCAGGGGCCTAGCGGGACCTACGAGCAGTACTTC
CASSQGPSGTYEQYF
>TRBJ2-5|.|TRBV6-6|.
TGTGCCAGCAGGGTACAGGGATCCCAAGAGACCCAGTACTTC
CASRVQGSQETQYF
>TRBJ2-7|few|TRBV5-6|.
TGTGCCAGCAGCTATCGGACCGCAAAGAGAGTTTACGAGCAGTACTTC
CASSYRTAKRVYEQYF
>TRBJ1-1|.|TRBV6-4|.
TGTGCCAGCAGTGACACCTCGAGAGGCACTGAAGCTTTCTTT
CASSDTSRGTEAFF